Only a few counts were recorded for the clone carrying this TCR beta chain. What it binds is not known. Researchers used 5'RACE with constant-segment primers to make TCR alpha and TCR beta cDNA libraries that carry sample barcodes and UMIs. Each CDR3 protein gets one entry after TCRdb re-called the 5' RACE reads with MiXCR. This sample has approximately 300,000 distinct CDR3 sequences; approximately 15% occur once, and the top ten carry 22%. The sample originates from a study of T-cell memory formation after mild COVID-19. Study information: TCR clusters were mostly confined to one donor each. Study findings and constraints: Day 15 to 85 contractors were CD4/CD8 balanced; later expanders leaned CD4+. The main location of contracting CD4+ clones was CM and EM, and that of contracting CD8+ clones was EMRA.

V shed 5 bases and J shed 2 bases, with 15 bases lying between them. The CDR3 has 15 residues. The V gene's germline CDR1 is SGHTA and CDR2 FQGNSA. The V gene is TRBV7-2, the J gene TRBJ1-2; no definite D call. The receptor was derived from a man between 18 and 35 years old who had mild COVID-19 (a few samples of this study predate the infection). Cell type and time point are not known. The sequencing input was PBMCs or a T cell subset sorted from them (not recorded which). The CDR3 spells CASSDYHIRNYGYTF. CDR3 sequence (DNA): TGTGCCAGCAGCGACTACCACATTCGGAACTATGGCTACACCTTC.